The T cell receptor (beta chain) under discussion was sequenced for a study of shared clonotypes between healthy human individuals. Donors included only healthy HIV-negative adults lacking recent acute infections or vaccinations. The study's findings and limits: Sampling included only blood; tissue repertoires likely differ. Naive CD4 clonotype sharing across a few donors was around 5%.

Every subset had its genomic DNA shared out evenly among several immunoSEQ plates. The protocol was immunoSEQ multiplex PCR, while the TCRdb copy is restricted to in-frame clones and leaves out a portion. The top ten hold roughly 24% of the sample, which has about 120,000 clones, about 63% seen once. Comments on this clone: Its target is unknown.

The TCR originated in a woman in her thirties in good health. The sequencing sample was made of memory CD8+ T cells sorted from blood. Subset denoted: CD45RO+ cells pooled with CCR7-negative TemRA cells.

The CDR3 bases are TGTGCCAGCAGCGGGGGACTAGCGGGAGTTTCCTACAATGAGCAGTTCTTC. It is translated as CASSGGLAGVSYNEQFF. V is TRBV9 and J is TRBJ2-1; 14 bases align to TRBD2. Unmatched junction bases numbered 3, after V lost 3 bases and J lost 1 base. CDR1 is SGDLS, CDR2 YYNGEE, per germline. The CDR3 contains 17 residues. The whole variable domain, filled in from reference TRBV9 and TRBJ2-1, reads DSGVTQTPKHLITATGQRVTLRCSPRSGDLSVYWYQQSLDQGLQFLIQYYNGEERAKGNILERFSAQQFPDLHSELNLSSLELGDSALYFCASSGGLAGVSYNEQFFGPGTRLTVL.